This T cell receptor beta chain was identified in a study of graft-versus-host responses after intestinal transplantation. Assay: immunoSEQ multiplex PCR; the TCRdb copy retains only in-frame clones and omits some. The sample has nearly 90,000 clones, 83% seen once. On this clone: Its antigen is unidentified.

Sample: unstimulated CD8+ T cells sorted from spleen or lymph node cells, taken before intestinal transplant. The source of this sequence is a human donor who received an intestinal transplant.

The CDR3 spells CASSEEAGGGSTDTQYF. The CDR3 nucleotides read TGTGCCAGCAGTGAAGAGGCGGGGGGGGGCAGCACAGATACGCAGTATTTT. The rearrangement links TRBV6-1 to TRBJ2-3; 9 bases fit TRBD2. Unmatched junction bases numbered 5, after V lost 1 base and J lost 0 bases. Germline CDR1 reads MNHNS; CDR2 reads SASEGT. This CDR3 region has 17 residues.